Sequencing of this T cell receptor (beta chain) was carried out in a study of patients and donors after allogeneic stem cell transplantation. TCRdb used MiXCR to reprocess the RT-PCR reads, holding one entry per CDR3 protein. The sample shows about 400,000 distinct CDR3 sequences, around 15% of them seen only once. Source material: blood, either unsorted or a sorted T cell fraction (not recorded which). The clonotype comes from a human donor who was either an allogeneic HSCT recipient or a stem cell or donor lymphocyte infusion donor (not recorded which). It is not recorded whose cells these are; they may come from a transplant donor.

The CDR3 nucleotides are TGCAGCGTTGATCAGGGGGAGGCAGATACGCAGTATTTT. It codes for CSVDQGEADTQYF. This chain connects TRBV29-1 to TRBJ2-3; D is possibly TRBD1 (7 bases). The CDR3 has 13 amino acids. V was clipped by 3 bases and J by 4 bases, with 11 bases between them. In germline, CDR1 is SQVTM, CDR2 ANQGSEA.